This T cell receptor (beta chain) stems from a study of blood T cells in healthy people across ages. Next came a second PCR, run for about 6 to 12 cycles, which used a sample-barcoded 5' primer along with a J-beta primer mix. TCRdb itself ran the 5' RACE reads through MiXCR, one entry per CDR3 protein. The sample lists roughly 2 million distinct CDR3 sequences; around 50% were seen once. Study-level results: Among long-lived donors, naive CD4+ cells were more numerous and diversity higher than in aged donors. PBMCs left unsorted prevented a conclusive naive versus antigen-experienced comparison.

The CDR3 has 17 residues. Trimming cost V 3 bases and J 1 base, with 17 bases left between them. Germline CDR1 and CDR2: LGHNA and YSLEER. Donors each provided about 9.5 milliliters of peripheral blood. Points on this clonotype: No antigen is known for it.

The J gene is TRBJ2-3, the V gene TRBV4-3; D unclear. Material: blood. This TCR derives from a woman in her 40s in good health. In DNA form, the CDR3 reads TGCGCCAGCAGCCAGGAGAAGGTGGGGTTGGGCACAGATACGCAGTATTTT. Protein: CASSQEKVGLGTDTQYF.